This TCR beta chain came from a study of T cells in Graves' hyperthyroidism and ophthalmopathy. Across the study: Peripheral blood specimens were obtained at initial diagnosis, prior to any treatment.

TCR beta CDR3 region amplification was performed from RNA transcripts. TCR CDR3 regions were first amplified by RT-PCR with HTBI primers. MiXCR was run by TCRdb on the multiplex PCR reads, yielding one entry per CDR3 protein. The sample lists about 560,000 distinct CDR3 sequences, approximately 15% occurring once. Germline assignment: CDR1 DFQATT and CDR2 SNEGSKA (reference sequence). The V end was cut by 7 bases, the J end by 5 bases, with 16 bases between. The CDR3 sequence is 13 residues long. This clonotype was recorded many times. Its antigen is undetermined. Study-level results: Researchers report that a 13 V-J model separated ophthalmopathy from stable hyperthyroidism.

Diagnoses were established using clinical symptoms, serum thyroxine and TRAb, thyroid ultrasound and orbital computed tomography. The source is a woman under 30 with Graves' hyperthyroidism. The V call is TRBV20-1, the J call TRBJ2-3, with D possibly called TRBD1 or TRBD2 (5 bases each). The sample was blood. The CDR3 is CSGDRDGRDTQYF. The CDR3 nucleotides are TGCAGTGGCGACCGGGACGGTCGAGATACGCAGTATTTT.